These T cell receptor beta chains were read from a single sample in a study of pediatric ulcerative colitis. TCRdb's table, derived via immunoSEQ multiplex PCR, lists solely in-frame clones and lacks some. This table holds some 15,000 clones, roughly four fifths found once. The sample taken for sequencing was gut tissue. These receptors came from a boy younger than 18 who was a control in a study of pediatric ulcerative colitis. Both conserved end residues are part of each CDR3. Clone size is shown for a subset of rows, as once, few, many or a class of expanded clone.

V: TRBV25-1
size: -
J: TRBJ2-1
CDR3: CASSTRAGIYNEQFF

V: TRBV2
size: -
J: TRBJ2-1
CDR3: CASSDPTSGRADEQFF

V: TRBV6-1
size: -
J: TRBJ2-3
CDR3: CASNLAALSTDTQYF

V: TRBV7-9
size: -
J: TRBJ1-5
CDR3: CASSSGKKDQPQHF

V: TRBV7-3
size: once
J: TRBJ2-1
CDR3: CASSFERAPEQFF

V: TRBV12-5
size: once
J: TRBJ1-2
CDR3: CASGPRQGLYGYTF

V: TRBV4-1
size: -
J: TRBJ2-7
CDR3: CASSSPGGSYEQYF

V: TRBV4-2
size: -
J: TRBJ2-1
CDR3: CASSQDTAQGRTLAPSSYNEQFF

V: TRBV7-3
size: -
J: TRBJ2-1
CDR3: CASSQTLYNEQFF

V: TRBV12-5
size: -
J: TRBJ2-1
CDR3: CASGSRLAGSYNEQFF

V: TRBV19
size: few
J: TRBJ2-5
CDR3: CASSSGGSQETQYF

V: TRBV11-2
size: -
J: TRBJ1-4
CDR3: CASSPGRGRGLTNEKLFF

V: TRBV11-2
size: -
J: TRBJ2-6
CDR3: CASSSLGQGHSGANVLTF

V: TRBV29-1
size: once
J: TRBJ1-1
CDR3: CSVGTGAMNTEAFF

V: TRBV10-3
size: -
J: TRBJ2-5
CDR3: CAISLGRERTETQYF

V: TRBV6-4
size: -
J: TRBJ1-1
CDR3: CASSDSSAGPAFF

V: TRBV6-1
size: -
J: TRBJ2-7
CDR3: CASSDGASGPYEQYF

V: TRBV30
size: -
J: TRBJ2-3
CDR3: CAWGPGLDTDTQYF

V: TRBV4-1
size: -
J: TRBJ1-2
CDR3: CASSQVQMTNYGYTF

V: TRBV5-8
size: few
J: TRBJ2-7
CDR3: CASSLGVGYHEQYF

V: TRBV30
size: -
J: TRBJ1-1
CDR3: CAWSVRGQIMGTEAFF

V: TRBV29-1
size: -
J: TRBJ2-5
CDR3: CSVTGGETQYF

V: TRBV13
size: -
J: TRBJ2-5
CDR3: CASSLGQGGETQYF

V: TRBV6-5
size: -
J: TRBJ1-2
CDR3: CASSYLTQGTNNGYTF

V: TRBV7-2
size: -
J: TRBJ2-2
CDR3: CASVLAGYPDTGELFF

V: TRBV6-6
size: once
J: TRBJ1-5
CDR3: CASSYGTPGEPQHF

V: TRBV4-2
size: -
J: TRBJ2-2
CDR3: CASSQLAGDTGELFF

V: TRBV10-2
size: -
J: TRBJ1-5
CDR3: CASSYRGDGNQPQHF

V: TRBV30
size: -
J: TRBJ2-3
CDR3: CAWSVSRNTDTQYF

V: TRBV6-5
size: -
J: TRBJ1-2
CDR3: CASKTGNANYGYTF

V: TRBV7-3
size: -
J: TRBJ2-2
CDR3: CASSLAGENTGELFF

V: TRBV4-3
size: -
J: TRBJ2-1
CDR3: CASSRQLAGVDGEQFF

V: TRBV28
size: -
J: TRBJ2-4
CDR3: CASSLLRETRAKNIQYF

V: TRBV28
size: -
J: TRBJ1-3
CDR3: CASRTRPSENTIYF

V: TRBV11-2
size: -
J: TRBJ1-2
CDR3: CASSPDINYGYTF

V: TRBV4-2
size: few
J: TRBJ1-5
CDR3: CASSQEPGGADQPQHF

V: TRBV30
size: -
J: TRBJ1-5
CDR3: CAWSGSNNQPQHF

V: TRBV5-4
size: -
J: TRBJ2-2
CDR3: CASSGDRGRITGELFF

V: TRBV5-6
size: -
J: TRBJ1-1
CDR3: CASSLRGGYTEAFF

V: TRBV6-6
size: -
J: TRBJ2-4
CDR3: CASSRSGRGAKNIQYF

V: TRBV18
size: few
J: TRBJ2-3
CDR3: CASSLLPGQGGTDTQYF